The following is a T cell receptor beta chain sequence with its context. What it recognizes is unknown. This specimen belongs to a study of blood T cells in healthy people across ages. Study-wide results and limits: Getting older went along with TCR beta diversity per million T cells dropping roughly linearly. Compared with aged donors, long-lived donors showed fewer expanded clones, suggesting selection.

Alongside a J-beta primer mix, a sample-barcoded 5' primer served in a second PCR lasting about 7 to 11 cycles. TCRdb reanalysed the 5' RACE reads using MiXCR and keeps one entry per CDR3 protein. This table holds hundreds of thousands of distinct CDR3 sequences, about 56% found once. This CDR3 region has 13 residues. Per the germline V gene, CDR1 is SGHDT and CDR2 is YYEEEE. V lost 4 bases to trimming and J lost 11 bases, with 18 bases between them. This clonotype was obtained from a man aged 40-50 years in good health. V and J are TRBV5-6 and TRBJ2-5; D may be TRBD1 or TRBD2 (5 bases each). The sample taken for sequencing was blood. CDR3 sequence reads: CASSLAGMGEQYF. In DNA form, the CDR3 reads TGTGCCAGCAGCCTAGCAGGGATGGGGGAGCAGTACTTC.